Below, one T cell receptor beta chain is given with its context. This clonotype has just a few counts. No cognate antigen has been identified for it. Base qualities are missing; no much larger clone stands one base away. The germline V gene yields SGDLS for CDR1 and YYNGEE for CDR2. The junction shows trimming of 4 bases on V and 5 bases on J, and the gene matches do not reach 11 bases of it. Counted from cysteine to phenylalanine, this CDR3 has 15 amino acids. Of all the DNA, just the CDR3 is kept, 45 bases in frame from base 1. TCRdb lists the instrument as Illumina NovaSeq 6000. cDNA libraries for TCRalpha and TCRbeta were prepared by 5'RACE using constant-segment primers, with sample barcodes and unique molecular identifiers added. RNA was extracted from every sample with Trizol reagent. Libraries were amplified in two PCR steps, with a second sample barcode and Illumina TruSeq adapters added in the second step. The libraries were sequenced on an Illumina NovaSeq using 2 x 150 bp paired-end reads. The paper's data handling went like this. With migec v1.2.7, reads were demultiplexed and then collapsed into UMI-guided consensus sequences. With mixcr v2.1.11, UMI consensuses were aligned to TRA and TRB V and J templates and assembled into clonotypes. Expanded or contracted clonotypes were those called significant by both edgeR and NoisET, with noise models trained on biological replicates. For edgeR calls, the thresholds were a false discovery rate-adjusted p below 0.01 and a log2 fold-change of 1. PCA with hierarchical clustering of max-normalized trajectories of the 1000 most abundant clonotypes was used as exploratory dynamics analysis. Separately sequenced CD4+ and CD8+ repertoires were used to assign a CD4 or CD8 phenotype to each responding clone. The public reads were quality trimmed at Q25 with fastp and then assembled into clones with MiXCR by TCRdb, keeping productive beta chains. Each CDR3 protein appears once, grouped with its most common genes and DNA. TCRdb's processing, not the authors' own work, is the source of the V and J calls. Across this sample there are 250,000 to 350,000 distinct CDR3 sequences, with more than 15% seen only once. The ten largest clones take up 20% to 25% of the sample.

The data are from a study of T-cell memory formation after mild COVID-19 (dated by TCRdb to about 2021). For the study in its entirety: TCR sequence clusters from the two donors were largely donor specific. In a couple of donors, T-cell clones that expanded and contracted after mild COVID-19 were tracked by sequencing TCRalpha and TCRbeta repertoires over time. The cohort comprised two young, previously healthy adult volunteers, one female and one male. Results the study describes overall, beyond this receptor: Balanced CD4/CD8 phenotypes were observed for clones contracting from day 15 to 85, whereas a bias towards CD4+ was observed for a second wave of clones expanding from day 15 to 37. Only a couple of mild cases were covered in the study, and larger cohorts including severe cases with pre-infection samples were considered necessary. Contracting CD4+ clones were found mainly in CM and EM memory subsets, while CD8+ clones were enriched in EMRA. Some responding clones were detected in pre-infection memory, which suggested that pre-existing cross-reactive memory T cells had joined the SARS-CoV-2 response. SARS-CoV-2 specificity was not confirmed for the second-wave clones peaking on day 37.

PBMCs were isolated by Ficoll-Paque density gradient centrifugation. The TCR originated in a man between 18 and 29 years old who had mild COVID-19 (a few samples of this study predate the infection). The sample titles of this study are shuffled in the database, so cell type and time point are left out; the donor was told from shared clones. Recombination connected TRBV9 to TRBJ2-7; TRBD1 matches 8 bases in the middle. Source material: PBMCs or a T cell subset sorted from them (not recorded which). This receptor has the CDR3 CASSPGRGQGNEQYF. The bases read TGTGCCAGCAGCCCCGGCCGAGGACAGGGAAACGAGCAGTACTTC.